These 16 T cell receptor beta chains originate from one sample sequenced in a study of T-cell memory formation after mild COVID-19. Each CDR3 protein gets one entry after TCRdb re-called the 5' RACE reads with MiXCR. The sample has hundreds of thousands of distinct CDR3 sequences; around 15% are singletons. Sequencing was performed on PBMCs or a T cell subset sorted from them (not recorded which). The receptors stem from a young man who had mild COVID-19 (a few samples of this study predate the infection). Cell type and time point are not known.

The sample holds a few counts of this clonotype. The rearrangement uses TRBV10-3 and TRBJ2-5, with D possibly called TRBD1 or TRBD2 (5 bases each). Germline-derived CDR1 and CDR2 are ENHRY and SYGVKD. V dropped 3 bases and J dropped 3 bases, with 8 bases sitting between them. CDR3 length: 13 residues. The CDR3 DNA sequence: TGTGCCATCAGTGAAGAGGGGAAAGAGACCCAGTACTTC. It yields the protein CAISEEGKETQYF.

This clonotype occurred many times. This chain connects TRBV20-1 to TRBJ1-1, with a tentative D call TRBD1 (6 bases). V was shortened by 5 bases and J by 6 bases, with 13 bases between the two germline ends. This CDR3 comprises 12 residues. Germline CDR1 is DFQATT and CDR2 is SNEGSKA (reference sequence). The CDR3 DNA reads as TGCAGTGCTTTAGACCGGGGGCCTGAAGCTTTCTTT. It yields the protein CSALDRGPEAFF.

This chain uses TRBV7-2 with TRBJ2-1; 8 positions match TRBD2. The CDR3 is 16 amino acids. Germline assignment: CDR1 SGHTA and CDR2 FQGNSA. The V and J ends lost 1 base and 5 bases, in that order; junction bases with no gene match: 7. CDR3 loop: CASSLVGGGWNNEQFF. DNA for the CDR3: TGTGCCAGCAGCTTAGTAGGCGGGGGGTGGAACAATGAGCAGTTCTTC. Full variable domain (remainder filled in from reference TRBV7-2 and TRBJ2-1): GAGVSQSPSNKVTEKGKDVELRCDPISGHTALYWYRQSLGQGLEFLIYFQGNSAPDKSGLPSDRFSAERTGGSVSTLTIQRTQQEDSAVYLCASSLVGGGWNNEQFFGPGTRLTVL.

This CDR3 is CASSEALLSTQYF. DNA for the CDR3: TGTGCCAGCAGTGAAGCCCTATTAAGTACGCAGTATTTT. The rearrangement uses TRBV2 and TRBJ2-3; D remains unclear. The V end was cut by 0 bases, the J end by 8 bases, with 9 bases between. The germline gives CDR1 SNHLY, CDR2 FYNNEI. The CDR3 has 13 amino acids.

At least ten counts were recorded for this clonotype. The gene calls are TRBV2 and TRBJ2-7; no clear D gene. In germline, CDR1 is SNHLY, CDR2 FYNNEI. The CDR3 consists of 12 residues. Trimming left V 3 bases short and J 2 bases short, with 5 bases between. CDR3 protein: CASSEAPYEQYF. Written as DNA, the CDR3 is TGTGCCAGCAGTGAGGCGCCCTACGAGCAGTACTTC. The full variable domain, with the rest looked up from reference TRBV2 and TRBJ2-7, is EPEVTQTPSHQVTQMGQEVILRCVPISNHLYFYWYRQILGQKVEFLVSFYNNEISEKSEIFDDQFSVERPDGSNFTLKIRSTKLEDSAMYFCASSEAPYEQYFGPGTRLTVT.

There are many counts of this clonotype. The CDR3 DNA sequence: TGTGCCAGCTCTGTCCTAGCGGGGTACAATGAGCAGTTCTTC. Protein sequence: CASSVLAGYNEQFF. The V call is TRBV7-3, the J call TRBJ2-1, with 9 positions matching TRBD2. Germline lookup yields CDR1 SGHTA and CDR2 FQGTGA. The ends lost 8 bases at V and 4 bases at J; junction bases unmatched: 6. The CDR3 is 14 residues long.

The table lists this clonotype with a count of one. This chain connects TRBV28 to TRBJ1-1; 7 bases are shared with TRBD1. The CDR3 runs to 13 residues. CDR1 and CDR2 (germline): MDHEN, SYDVKM. V trimming: 7 bases; J trimming: 12 bases; junction bases outside the gene matches: 14. The CDR3 region is CASISGTEKVSFF. CDR3 DNA sequence: TGTGCCAGCATTTCCGGGACAGAGAAGGTATCTTTCTTT. Full variable domain (outside the CDR3, taken from reference TRBV28 and TRBJ1-1): DVKVTQSSRYLVKRTGEKVFLECVQDMDHENMFWYRQDPGLGLRLIYFSYDVKMKEKGDIPEGYSVSREKKERFSLILESASTNQTSMYLCASISGTEKVSFFGQGTRLTVV.

This clonotype turned up a few times. This rearrangement joins TRBV28 to TRBJ1-4, with D possibly matching TRBD1 (6 bases). This CDR3 is 10 amino acids long. Trimming took off 11 bases at V and 8 bases at J, with 9 bases between the two ends. Germline CDR1 reads MDHEN; CDR2 reads SYDVKM. The CDR3 reads CASGQEKLFF. CDR3 DNA sequence: TGTGCCTCTGGACAGGAAAAACTGTTTTTT.

The chain combines TRBV9 with TRBJ2-7, with D possibly matching TRBD1 (5 bases). CDR1 SGDLS and CDR2 YYNGEE come from the germline V gene. The CDR3 runs 12 residues. The ends were cut back, 4 bases at V and 3 bases at J, with 8 bases in the middle. The CDR3 DNA reads TGTGCCAGCAGCCCTCAGGGCTACGAGCAGTACGTC. It is translated as CASSPQGYEQYV.

This clonotype was observed a handful of times. The gene calls are TRBV19 and TRBJ2-5; D ambiguous. With 4 bases removed from V and 5 bases from J, the gap between germline ends came to 11 bases. CDR3 length: 13 amino acids. Germline loops: CDR1 LNHDA, CDR2 SQIVND (reference sequence). Written as DNA, the CDR3 is TGTGCCAGTAGTAACGTAGCCCCCGAGACCCAGTACTTC. Its protein is CASSNVAPETQYF.

This clonotype was counted only a few times. The rearrangement uses TRBV5-1 and TRBJ2-3; D ambiguous. The V and J ends lost 0 bases and 4 bases respectively, with 9 bases between them. CDR3 length equals 14 residues. Germline V gene lookup returns CDR1 SGHRS and CDR2 YFSETQ. This CDR3 is CASSLGASSDTQYF. The CDR3 DNA reads TGCGCCAGCAGCTTGGGGGCTAGTTCAGATACGCAGTATTTT.

The chain combines TRBV6-2 or TRBV6-3 with TRBJ2-7, with D maybe TRBD1 (5 bases). The germline gives CDR1 MNHEY, CDR2 SVGEGT. The CDR3 extends over 12 amino acids. Between the trimmed V and J ends, which lost 6 bases and 5 bases, there was a span of 11 bases. In DNA form, the CDR3 reads TGTGCCAGCAGCACCTGGGGCAACGAGCAGTACTTC. It translates to CASSTWGNEQYF.

The chain is built from TRBV7-2 and TRBJ1-5; D perhaps matches TRBD1 (5 bases). From germline, CDR1 is SGHTA and CDR2 FQGNSA. This CDR3 is built from 12 residues. Trimming pared 1 base from V and 13 bases from J, leaving 11 bases between. The CDR3 nucleotides read TGTGCCAGCAGCTTAGGGGGACCCATTCAGCATTTT. Protein sequence: CASSLGGPIQHF.

The chain combines TRBV15 with TRBJ2-1, with TRBD1 matching 8 bases. Germline CDR1 LNHNV, CDR2 YYDKDF (reference sequence). J gave up 2 bases and V 2 bases, and 5 bases lay outside the gene matches. The CDR3 totals 16 residues. CDR3 bases: TGTGCCACCAGCAGAACCCGGGACAGGACCTACAATGAGCAGTTCTTC. Translated, it gives CATSRTRDRTYNEQFF.

There are a few counts of this clonotype. This chain connects TRBV30 to TRBJ2-1, with D perhaps being TRBD1 or TRBD2 (5 bases each). Between the trimmed V and J ends, which lost 5 bases and 8 bases, there was a span of 16 bases. CDR1 and CDR2 (germline): GTSNPN, SVGIG (reference sequence). The CDR3 contains 13 residues. CDR3 DNA sequence: TGTGCCTGGTCCCGGAGTTCGGGGCATGAGCAGTTCTTC. Protein: CAWSRSSGHEQFF.

This clonotype has just a few counts. This sequence joins TRBV14 and TRBJ1-6, with D unresolved. Deletions cut 5 bases from V and 10 bases from J, with 18 bases between. The CDR3 is made up of 15 amino acids. In germline, CDR1 is SGHDN, CDR2 FVKESK. The CDR3 bases are TGTGCCAGCAGCGACGAAACCGGCGCGGGATCACCCCTCCACTTT. This gives the protein CASSDETGAGSPLHF.